The clone carrying this T cell receptor beta chain was observed many times. This CDR3 spans 14 amino acids. In germline, CDR1 is MNHEY, CDR2 SVGAGI. With 6 bases removed from V and 3 bases from J, the gap between germline ends came to 14 bases. These data originate in a study of low-dose radiotherapy and immunotherapy resistance in tumors. Background on the study: The schedule for Cohort 2 used 1 Gy per fraction every two weeks, which added up to 13 Gy over 26 weeks.

The time point here: before trial treatment. Every donor's regimen consisted of nivolumab, ipilimumab, aspirin, low-dose cyclophosphamide and low-dose radiotherapy. Alpha- and beta-chain coverage of first-strand cDNA came from TRAV- and TRBV-specific primers. Both a constant-region primer and a V-primer adapter served to amplify TCRs across roughly 20 PCR cycles. TCRdb reanalysed the reads using MiXCR and keeps one entry per CDR3 protein. The table shows more than 85,000 distinct CDR3 sequences, with 9.4% occurring only once. This sequence was found in a male donor with prostate cancer. Source: PBMCs, taken before treatment. The chain joins TRBV6-5 to TRBJ1-1; D not certain. The CDR3 nucleotides are TGTGCCAGCAGCTCGGACCCTAACTACACTGAAGCTTTCTTT. Translated: CASSSDPNYTEAFF.